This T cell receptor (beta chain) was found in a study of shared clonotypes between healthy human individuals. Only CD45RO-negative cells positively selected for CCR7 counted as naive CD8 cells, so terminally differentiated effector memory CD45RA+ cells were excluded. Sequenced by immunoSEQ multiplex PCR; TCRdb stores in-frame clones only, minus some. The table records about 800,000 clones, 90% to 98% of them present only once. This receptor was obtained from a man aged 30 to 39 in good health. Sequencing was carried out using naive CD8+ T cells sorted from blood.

The CDR3 spells CASNLPQTANTEAFF. The DNA of the CDR3 is TGCGCCAGCAACCTACCCCAGACAGCCAATACTGAAGCTTTCTTT. This rearrangement joins TRBV23-1 to TRBJ1-1, with D perhaps TRBD1 (5 bases). TRBV23-1 is annotated as an ORF whose role is uncertain. CDR3 size: 15 residues. Trimming pared 7 bases from V and 5 bases from J, leaving 20 bases between.